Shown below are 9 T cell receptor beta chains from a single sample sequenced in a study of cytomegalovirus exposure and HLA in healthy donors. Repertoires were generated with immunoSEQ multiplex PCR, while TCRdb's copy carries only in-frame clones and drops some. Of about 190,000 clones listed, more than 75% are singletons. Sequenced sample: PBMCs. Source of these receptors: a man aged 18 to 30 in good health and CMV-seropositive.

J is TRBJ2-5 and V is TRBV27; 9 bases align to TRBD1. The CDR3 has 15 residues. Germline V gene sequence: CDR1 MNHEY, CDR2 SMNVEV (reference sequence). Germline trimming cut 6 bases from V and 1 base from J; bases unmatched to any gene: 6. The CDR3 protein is CASRVTGQGQETQYF. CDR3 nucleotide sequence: TGTGCCAGCAGAGTCACGGGACAGGGCCAAGAGACCCAGTACTTC.

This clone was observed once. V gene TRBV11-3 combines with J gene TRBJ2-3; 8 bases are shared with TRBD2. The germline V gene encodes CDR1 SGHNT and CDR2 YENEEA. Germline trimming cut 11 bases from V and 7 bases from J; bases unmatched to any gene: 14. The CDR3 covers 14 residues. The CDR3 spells CAHEGSGIWYTQYF. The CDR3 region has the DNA TGTGCCCACGAGGGTAGCGGGATCTGGTATACGCAGTATTTT.

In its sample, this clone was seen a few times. The CDR3 region is CASSGLAGGGEQYF. For the CDR3, the DNA is TGTGCCAGCAGCGGACTAGCGGGAGGGGGAGAGCAGTACTTC. The chain joins TRBV2 to TRBJ2-7; 15 bases align to TRBD2. The ends lost 6 bases at V and 7 bases at J; junction bases unmatched: 4. CDR3 length equals 14 residues. The germline V gene has CDR1 SNHLY and CDR2 FYNNEI.

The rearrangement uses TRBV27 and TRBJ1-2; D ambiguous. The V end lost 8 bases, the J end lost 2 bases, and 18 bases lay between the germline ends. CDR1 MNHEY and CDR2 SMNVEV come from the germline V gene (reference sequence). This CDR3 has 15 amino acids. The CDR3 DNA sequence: TGTGCCAGCCAGGAAAAATTCTCCCTAAACTATGGCTACACCTTC. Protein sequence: CASQEKFSLNYGYTF.

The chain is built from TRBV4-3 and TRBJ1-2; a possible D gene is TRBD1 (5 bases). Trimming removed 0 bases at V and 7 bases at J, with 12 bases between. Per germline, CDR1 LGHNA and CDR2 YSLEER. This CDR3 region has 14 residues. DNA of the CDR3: TGCGCCAGCAGCCAAGATAGGGGTTCGGCTGGCTACACCTTC. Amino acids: CASSQDRGSAGYTF.

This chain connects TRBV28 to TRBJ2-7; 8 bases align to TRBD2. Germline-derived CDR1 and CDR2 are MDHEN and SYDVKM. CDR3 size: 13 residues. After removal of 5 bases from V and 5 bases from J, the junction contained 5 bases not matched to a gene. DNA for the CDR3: TGTGCCAGCAGTCCCGGGGGGGCGGACGAGCAGTACTTC. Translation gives CASSPGGADEQYF.

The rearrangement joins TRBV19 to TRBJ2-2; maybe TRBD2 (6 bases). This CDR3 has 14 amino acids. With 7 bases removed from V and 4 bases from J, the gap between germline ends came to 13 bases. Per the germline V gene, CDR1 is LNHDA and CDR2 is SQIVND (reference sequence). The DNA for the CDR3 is TGTGCCAGTACCCCGACTAGATCCACCGGGGAGCTGTTTTTT. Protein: CASTPTRSTGELFF.

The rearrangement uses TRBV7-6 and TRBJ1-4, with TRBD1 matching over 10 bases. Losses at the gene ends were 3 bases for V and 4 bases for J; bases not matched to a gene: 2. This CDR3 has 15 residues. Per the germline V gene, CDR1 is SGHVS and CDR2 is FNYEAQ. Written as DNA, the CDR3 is TGTGCCAGCAGCTTGGGGACAGGGGATAATGAAAAACTGTTTTTT. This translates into CASSLGTGDNEKLFF.

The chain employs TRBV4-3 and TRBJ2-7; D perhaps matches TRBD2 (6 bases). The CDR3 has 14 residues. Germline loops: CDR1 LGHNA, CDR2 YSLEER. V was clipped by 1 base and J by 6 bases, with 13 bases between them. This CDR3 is CASSQVDGGGEQYF. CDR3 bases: TGCGCCAGCAGCCAAGTCGACGGGGGAGGCGAGCAGTACTTC.